One and the same sample provided the 21 T cell receptor beta chains below, sequenced in a study of blood T cells in healthy people across ages. With a J-beta primer mix and a sample-barcoded 5' primer, a second PCR ran roughly 6 to 12 cycles. In TCRdb, the 5' RACE reads were re-called with MiXCR into one record per CDR3 protein. The sample has around 780,000 distinct CDR3 sequences; roughly three fifths are singletons. Material: blood. The receptor source for this set is a middle-aged man in good health.

The chain joins TRBV20-1 to TRBJ2-5; perhaps TRBD1 as D (6 bases). Trimming left V 1 base short and J 5 bases short, with 17 bases between. Germline V CDR1 and CDR2: DFQATT, SNEGSKA (reference sequence). The CDR3 spans 15 residues. CDR3 DNA: TGCAGTGCTAGAGTTAGGGGGTCTGGGCGGGAGACCCAGTACTTC. Its protein product is CSARVRGSGRETQYF.

The rearrangement links TRBV14 to TRBJ2-1, with 7 bases lining up with TRBD2. CDR1 SGHDN and CDR2 FVKESK come from the germline V gene. The J segment lost 9 bases and the V segment lost 6 bases, leaving 14 bases of the junction unmatched. The CDR3 sequence is 15 residues long. CDR3 sequence: CASSPMGGIGGEQFF. CDR3 coding DNA: TGTGCCAGCAGTCCGATGGGGGGGATTGGTGGTGAGCAGTTCTTC.

V is TRBV5-1 and J is TRBJ2-5; 9 bases line up with TRBD1. J lost 2 bases, V lost 4 bases, and 12 bases had no gene match. The germline V gene encodes CDR1 SGHRS and CDR2 YFSETQ. The CDR3 totals 17 residues. The CDR3, as DNA: TGCGCCAGCAGCGATCCCGGGACAGGGAGGGCTCAAGAGACCCAGTACTTC. Translation: CASSDPGTGRAQETQYF.

The gene calls are TRBV27 and TRBJ2-5; perhaps TRBD2 as D (6 bases). This CDR3 region has 15 residues. Trimming took 6 bases from V and 0 from J, leaving 14 bases between them. Germline CDR1 is MNHEY and CDR2 is SMNVEV (reference sequence). The CDR3: CASRGAGGYQETQYF. CDR3 sequence (DNA): TGTGCCAGCAGGGGAGCCGGGGGTTACCAAGAGACCCAGTACTTC.

The chain has TRBV7-6 and TRBJ2-3; D is possibly TRBD1 or TRBD2 (5 bases each). Germline loops: CDR1 SGHVS, CDR2 FNYEAQ. The CDR3 sequence is 17 residues long. The V end lost 0 bases, the J end lost 5 bases, and 18 bases lay between the germline ends. This chain's CDR3 is CASSLAKWGTAQDTQYF. The DNA of the CDR3 is TGTGCCAGCAGCTTAGCTAAATGGGGGACGGCACAAGATACGCAGTATTTT.

The V and J genes are TRBV20-1 and TRBJ2-1; TRBD2 aligns across 15 bases. Trimming cost V 1 base and J 9 bases; bases outside gene matches: 4. Germline lookup yields CDR1 DFQATT and CDR2 SNEGSKA (reference sequence). The CDR3 spans 15 residues. The CDR3 loop reads CSARAGLAGGREQFF. The DNA for the CDR3 is TGCAGTGCTAGAGCTGGACTAGCGGGAGGGCGTGAGCAGTTCTTC.

The V call is TRBV15, the J call TRBJ2-4; tentatively, D is TRBD2 (6 bases). Germline V gene sequence: CDR1 LNHNV, CDR2 YYDKDF (reference sequence). The CDR3 runs to 16 residues. Trimming removed 2 bases at V and 6 bases at J, with 17 bases between. The CDR3 loop reads CATSRPPEGRGNIQYF. As DNA, the CDR3 is TGTGCCACCAGCAGACCCCCCGAGGGGCGGGGAAACATTCAGTACTTC.

V and J are TRBV7-3 and TRBJ2-1; D may be TRBD2 (6 bases). The V gene lost 4 bases and the J gene lost 1 base, with 17 bases spanning the gap. This CDR3 contains 17 residues. Germline CDR1 reads SGHTA; CDR2 reads FQGTGA. CDR3 bases: TGTGCCAGCAGCTCGGTACAGCGGCGGGGTTCCTACAATGAGCAGTTCTTC. Protein sequence: CASSSVQRRGSYNEQFF.

The chain combines TRBV7-2 with TRBJ1-2, with a tentative D call TRBD1 (6 bases). Trimming left V 5 bases short and J 6 bases short, with 13 bases between. There are 13 residues in the CDR3. CDR1 SGHTA and CDR2 FQGNSA come from the germline V gene. The CDR3 sequence is CASSIQGSDGYTF. CDR3 coding DNA: TGTGCCAGCAGCATTCAGGGGTCGGATGGCTACACCTTC. The whole variable domain, remainder taken from reference TRBV7-2 and TRBJ1-2, is GAGVSQSPSNKVTEKGKDVELRCDPISGHTALYWYRQSLGQGLEFLIYFQGNSAPDKSGLPSDRFSAERTGGSVSTLTIQRTQQEDSAVYLCASSIQGSDGYTFGSGTRLTVV.

The chain uses TRBV19 and TRBJ2-1; D possibly corresponds to TRBD2 (5 bases). Germline V lookup: CDR1 LNHDA, CDR2 SQIVND (reference sequence). V lost 5 bases, J lost 8 bases, and 22 bases lay in between. The CDR3 contains 16 residues. The CDR3 DNA is TGTGCCAGTAGTTATATTTTGACTTACGGGATCCATGAGCAGTTCTTC. This gives the protein CASSYILTYGIHEQFF. The whole variable domain, filled in from reference TRBV19 and TRBJ2-1, reads DGGITQSPKYLFRKEGQNVTLSCEQNLNHDAMYWYRQDPGQGLRLIYYSQIVNDFQKGDIAEGYSVSREKKESFPLTVTSAQKNPTAFYLCASSYILTYGIHEQFFGPGTRLTVL.

This chain joins TRBV4-1 and TRBJ2-3, with 7 bases matching TRBD2. J lost 0 bases, V lost 0 bases, and 0 bases had no gene match. Germline values: CDR1 MGHRA, CDR2 YSYEKL. The CDR3 is 15 amino acids. CDR3 nucleotide sequence: TGCGCCAGCAGCCAAGAAGCGGGGAGCACAGATACGCAGTATTTT. Protein product: CASSQEAGSTDTQYF.

The V and J genes are TRBV7-6 and TRBJ2-1; 9 bases agree with TRBD2. Germline V gene lookup returns CDR1 SGHVS and CDR2 FNYEAQ. The CDR3 extends over 15 amino acids. The V segment lost 3 bases and the J segment 9 bases; nucleotides outside the gene matches: 9. CDR3 coding DNA: TGTGCCAGCAGCTTGGTGGTAGCGGGGGCTTCTGAGCAGTTCTTC. This encodes CASSLVVAGASEQFF.

The CDR3 nucleotides are TGTGCCAGCAGCGGTACACAGGGGGCGTACAATGAGCAGTTCTTC. Amino acid sequence: CASSGTQGAYNEQFF. The gene calls are TRBV9 and TRBJ2-1; 9 positions match TRBD1. V shed 3 bases, J shed 4 bases, and the junction held 5 bases outside the gene matches. This CDR3 region has 15 residues. Germline V lookup: CDR1 SGDLS, CDR2 YYNGEE.

This chain links TRBV20-1 with TRBJ2-7; 8 positions agree with TRBD1. The J call may be incorrect, as the DNA end agrees better with TRBJ2-5. Germline V CDR1 and CDR2: DFQATT, SNEGSKA (reference sequence). The CDR3 runs 14 residues. The CDR3 reads CSARPPGGSETQYF. The CDR3 region has the DNA TGCAGTGCTAGGCCCCCAGGGGGCTCGGAGACCCAGTACTTC.

The chain uses TRBV10-3 and TRBJ2-7; 8 bases are a match to TRBD1. The V gene end was trimmed by 10 bases and the J gene end by 6 bases; junction bases not matched to a gene: 14. Germline loops: CDR1 ENHRY, CDR2 SYGVKD. The CDR3 totals 14 residues. The CDR3 region has the DNA TGTGCCACCTGGGTTGGACAGGGTTTTGGCGAGCAGTACTTC. This sequence encodes CATWVGQGFGEQYF.

This clonotype was seen only a few times. At one end, the junction sequence differs from germline, possibly due to a read error. The chain links TRBV25-1 to TRBJ2-3, with no clear D. This CDR3 comprises 14 residues. Germline V gives CDR1 MGHDK, CDR2 SYGVNS. Here the CDR3 reads CASIERAGTDTQYF. CDR3 bases: TGTGCCAGCATTGAAAGGGCAGGCACAGATACGCAGTATTTT.

This clonotype was detected only once. DNA of the CDR3: TGTGCCAGCAGCTACACAGCCGGGCGAGACAAGTACTTC. It yields the protein CASSYTAGRDKYF. This sequence joins TRBV7-2 and TRBJ2-7; no definite D call. The CDR3 runs 13 residues. Trimming removed 4 bases from V and 11 bases from J, with 18 bases in between. Per the germline V gene, CDR1 is SGHTA and CDR2 is FQGNSA.

The gene calls are TRBV12-3 or TRBV12-4 and TRBJ2-3, with D uncertain. V lost 6 bases and J lost 3, with 7 bases in between. CDR3 length equals 12 residues. The CDR3 region has the DNA TGTGCCAGCAGGCAACGAACAGATACGCAGTATTTT. Translation: CASRQRTDTQYF.

The chain has TRBV29-1 and TRBJ2-1; 9 nucleotides line up with TRBD2. With V trimmed by 4 bases and J by 8 bases, 6 bases remained unmatched. The CDR3 consists of 13 residues. Germline V gene data show CDR1 as SQVTM and CDR2 as ANQGSEA. CDR3 DNA: TGCAGCGTTGGCGGGAGGGCCTCCGATGAGCAGTTCTTC. Translated, it gives CSVGGRASDEQFF.

The chain uses TRBV20-1 and TRBJ2-7; 9 positions agree with TRBD2. Germline assignment: CDR1 DFQATT and CDR2 SNEGSKA (reference sequence). V lost 2 bases and J lost 7; bases outside the gene matches: 18. CDR3 size: 17 residues. CDR3 nucleotide sequence: TGCAGTGCTAGAAAACAGGACGTGCTAGCGGGGATTCAAGAGCAGTACTTC. It translates to CSARKQDVLAGIQEQYF.

This rearrangement joins TRBV9 to TRBJ2-1, with 8 nucleotides matching TRBD2. Trimming at V came to 0 bases and at J to 6 bases, leaving 5 bases not matched to a gene. The V gene's germline CDR1 is SGDLS and CDR2 YYNGEE. This CDR3 has 15 residues. CDR3 residues: CASSVVGTRGNEQFF. The CDR3 coding sequence is TGTGCCAGCAGCGTAGTAGGGACTAGGGGCAATGAGCAGTTCTTC.